The rows below give T cell receptor beta chains drawn from one sample of a study of blood T cell repertoires in COVID-19. Generated by immunoSEQ multiplex PCR, the TCRdb table keeps only in-frame clones and is missing some. The sample comprises about 140,000 clones, 70% to 80% of which are singletons, and 9.5% to 13% rests with the top ten. What was sequenced was peripheral blood. The receptors were gathered from a man in his sixties who had recovered from COVID-19. Both conserved end residues are part of each CDR3. Each record gives: V gene, J gene, CDR3 protein.

TRBV7-3	TRBJ1-5	CASSLSVNQPQHF
TRBV27	TRBJ2-7	CASSQSSDSSSYEQYF
TRBV5-3	TRBJ2-7	CARSSDRGNEQYF
TRBV24-1	TRBJ1-2	CATSGRTGGYTF
TRBV30	TRBJ1-5	CAFKQGAAGSQPQHF
TRBV5-4	TRBJ2-2	CASSPGTGNTGELFF
TRBV5-4	TRBJ1-5	CASSSPGQPQHF
TRBV7-9	TRBJ1-4	CASSLGDRGREKLFF
TRBV9	TRBJ1-1	CASRAGGPEAFF
TRBV19	TRBJ2-1	CASADWSYNEQFF
TRBV7-3	TRBJ2-2	CASSALAGANTGELFF
TRBV6-1	TRBJ1-4	CASSDQTGTDNEKLFF
TRBV28	TRBJ1-5	CASSLQGTGKRANQPQHF
TRBV10-3	TRBJ1-2	CAIRGTGSVRGYTF
TRBV7-9	TRBJ1-1	CASSLALNTEAFF
TRBV27	TRBJ2-3	CASSLGVAASTDTQYF
TRBV18	TRBJ1-5	CASSLGQGGSNQPQHF
TRBV28	TRBJ1-2	CASSPRDRGSYTF
TRBV6-6	TRBJ1-2	CASSRRDSLFQNYGYTF
TRBV4-1	TRBJ2-4	CASSQAQGAKNIQYF
TRBV5-1	TRBJ2-7	CASTPGTDYEQYF
TRBV7-9	TRBJ1-1	CASSLEGSGLNTEAFF
TRBV19	TRBJ2-1	CASSMARTSGSSYNEQFF
TRBV7-3	TRBJ2-3	CASSLRHSDTQYF
TRBV6-5	TRBJ1-2	CASTRTGGNYGYTF
TRBV5-4	TRBJ2-1	CASSLTGGNEQFF
TRBV28	TRBJ2-3	CASRIPTRPPYF
TRBV10-3	TRBJ1-3	CAISVRSLDSGNTIYF
TRBV5-6	TRBJ2-3	CASSLAGTSGPTDTQYF
TRBV2	TRBJ2-5	CASSAASGSFETQYF
TRBV7-3	TRBJ2-1	CASSFFLASQNEQFF
TRBV28	TRBJ2-5	CASSSSGGGQETQYF
TRBV6-5	TRBJ2-3	CASSYARRGPDTQYF
TRBV7-2	TRBJ1-2	CASSTPGQGNFTF
TRBV19	TRBJ2-1	CASSTSGLTHEQFF
TRBV4-3	TRBJ1-4	CASSQEGGEKLFF
TRBV6-1	TRBJ1-5	CASSDRDYQPQHF
TRBV4-2	TRBJ2-1	CASSPSTYNEQFF
TRBV7-8	TRBJ2-7	CASSLGGGQSREQYF
TRBV18	TRBJ2-1	CASSPRTSGVSRDNEQFF
TRBV4-3	TRBJ1-2	CASSQDQGQGFSYTF